Below, 32 T cell receptor beta chains from the same sample are listed, as sequenced in a study of blood T cell repertoires in COVID-19. Clones were read by immunoSEQ multiplex PCR, and TCRdb kept only the in-frame ones, dropping some. Of 55,000 to 70,000 clones detected, about four fifths appear once; the ten largest clones hold about a tenth. Sequencing input: peripheral blood. The receptors were gathered from an elderly woman with acute or convalescent COVID-19.

The chain joins TRBV19 to TRBJ2-7, with D possibly matching TRBD1 (5 bases). Trimming took off 4 bases at V and 1 base at J, with 8 bases between the two ends. The germline gives CDR1 LNHDA, CDR2 SQIVND (reference sequence). The CDR3 is made up of 13 amino acids. Here the CDR3 reads CASSRGASYEQYF. In nucleotides, the CDR3 is TGTGCCAGTAGTAGGGGCGCGTCCTACGAGCAGTACTTC.

The chain uses TRBV11-2 and TRBJ1-3; D remains ambiguous. This CDR3 has 13 amino acids. From germline, CDR1 is SGHAT and CDR2 FQNNGV. V lost 3 bases and J lost 4, with 7 bases in between. The CDR3 reads CASSLNRGNTIYF. The CDR3 bases are TGTGCCAGCAGCTTGAACAGAGGAAACACCATATATTTT.

The V call is TRBV7-8, the J call TRBJ2-1; 9 bases are shared with TRBD2. The CDR3 is 15 residues long. J lost 7 bases, V lost 1 base, and 5 bases had no gene match. Germline V gene data show CDR1 as SGHVS and CDR2 as FQNEAQ. The CDR3 loop is CASSLGRGGLNEQFF. DNA of the CDR3: TGTGCCAGCAGCTTAGGGCGGGGGGGCCTGAATGAGCAGTTCTTC.

The V call is TRBV6-5, the J call TRBJ2-3; 7 bases map to TRBD2. Looked up from germline, CDR1 is MNHEY and CDR2 is SVGAGI. J gave up 8 bases and V 2 bases, and 4 bases lay outside the gene matches. CDR3 length equals 13 residues. The CDR3 DNA follows: TGTGCCAGCAGTTACGATACGGGGGGTACGCAGTATTTT. Translation: CASSYDTGGTQYF.

Note on this clone: The same CDR3 arises from other DNA sequences in this sample as well. The gene calls are TRBV10-2 and TRBJ1-2, with D unresolved. Per germline, CDR1 WSHSY and CDR2 SAAADI. CDR3 size: 16 residues. The ends were cut back, 0 bases at V and 6 bases at J, with 17 bases in the middle. This chain's CDR3 is CASSESRQAGVNGYTF. The CDR3 region has the DNA TGCGCCAGCAGTGAGTCACGGCAGGCCGGGGTCAATGGCTACACCTTC.

The chain couples TRBV7-9 to TRBJ1-2; D unresolved. Germline V gives CDR1 SEHNR, CDR2 FQNEAQ (reference sequence). The CDR3 sequence is 13 residues long. V lost 1 base to trimming and J lost 6 bases, with 9 bases between them. The CDR3 protein is CASSLGEVDGYTF. CDR3 coding DNA: TGTGCCAGCAGCTTAGGGGAGGTGGATGGCTACACCTTC.

This sequence joins TRBV23-1 and TRBJ1-2, with 9 bases aligning to TRBD1. TRBV23-1 is treated as an ORF (open reading frame) with a function not yet certain. The CDR3 loop spans 16 amino acids. After removal of 0 bases from V and 8 bases from J, the junction contained 10 bases not matched to a gene. As DNA, the CDR3 is TGCGCCAGCAGTCAATCGAGGGACAGGGTTCGCTGGGGCTACACCTTC. This gives the protein CASSQSRDRVRWGYTF.

V usage is TRBV11-2 and J usage is TRBJ1-3; D is perhaps TRBD1 (6 bases). Trimming took off 3 bases at V and 4 bases at J, with 13 bases between the two ends. The CDR3 totals 15 residues. CDR1 and CDR2 (germline): SGHAT, FQNNGV. The CDR3: CASSLGGQLGNTIYF. DNA for the CDR3: TGTGCCAGCAGCTTGGGCGGACAGCTAGGAAACACCATATATTTT.

The chain uses TRBV18 and TRBJ2-4; tentative D call: TRBD1 (5 bases). Germline CDR1 KGHSH, CDR2 LQKENI. The CDR3 runs to 14 residues. Trimming took 1 base from V and 7 from J, leaving 11 bases between them. The CDR3: CASSPLPQGNIQYF. The CDR3 region has the DNA TGTGCCAGCTCACCACTGCCCCAGGGCAACATTCAGTACTTC.

The CDR3 DNA sequence: TGTGCCAGCGGGGACAGGAGCAATCAGCCCCAGCATTTT. Its translation: CASGDRSNQPQHF. V and J are TRBV27 and TRBJ1-5; 8 nucleotides align to TRBD1. The length of the CDR3 is 13 residues. The V and J ends lost 8 bases and 1 base, in that order; junction bases with no gene match: 1. Germline assignment: CDR1 MNHEY and CDR2 SMNVEV (reference sequence).

V gene TRBV6-5 combines with J gene TRBJ1-1, with TRBD1 identical over 10 bases. The CDR3 totals 13 residues. CDR1 MNHEY and CDR2 SVGAGI come from the germline V gene. The ends lost 8 bases at V and 1 base at J; junction bases unmatched: 1. The chain's CDR3 is CASGDRGNTEAFF. The CDR3 nucleotides are TGTGCCAGCGGGGACAGGGGGAACACTGAAGCTTTCTTT.

V gene TRBV15 combines with J gene TRBJ2-7; 8 bases are a match to TRBD2. The J segment lost 3 bases and the V segment lost 1 base, leaving 17 bases of the junction unmatched. Germline V CDR1 and CDR2: LNHNV, YYDKDF (reference sequence). This CDR3 spans 19 amino acids. The CDR3 region has the DNA TGTGCCACCAGCAGAGTAGCTAGCGGGCCTGCTCCTTTCATCTACGAGCAGTACTTC. This translates into CATSRVASGPAPFIYEQYF.

This chain connects TRBV5-1 to TRBJ1-4, with TRBD1 matching over 9 bases. V trimming: 1 base; J trimming: 7 bases; junction bases outside the gene matches: 5. The CDR3 length is 15 residues. Germline CDR1 is SGHRS and CDR2 is YFSETQ. The CDR3 DNA is TGCGCCAGCAGCTTGTTACAGGGGGCCCTTGAAAAACTGTTTTTT. Translating it yields CASSLLQGALEKLFF.

This chain uses TRBV7-9 with TRBJ1-1; TRBD1 might be the D (5 bases). The CDR3 totals 16 residues. The V gene's germline CDR1 is SEHNR and CDR2 FQNEAQ (reference sequence). The V end was cut by 5 bases, the J end by 0 bases, with 16 bases between. CDR3 DNA: TGTGCCAGCAGCCCGGCCTCGGGACTCTTGAACACTGAAGCTTTCTTT. Translation: CASSPASGLLNTEAFF.

The chain carries TRBV5-1 and TRBJ2-2, with 11 bases lining up with TRBD2. CDR1 is SGHRS, CDR2 YFSETQ, per germline. V was clipped by 0 bases and J by 3 bases; unmatched bases: 4. This CDR3 is built from 17 residues. The CDR3 sequence is CASSLELAGAYTGELFF. The CDR3 DNA follows: TGCGCCAGCAGCTTGGAACTAGCGGGGGCTTACACCGGGGAGCTGTTTTTT.

V is TRBV2 and J is TRBJ1-1; unclear D gene. CDR3 length equals 13 residues. The V and J ends lost 2 bases and 7 bases respectively, with 11 bases between them. Germline V gene sequence: CDR1 SNHLY, CDR2 FYNNEI. The CDR3 region has the DNA TGTGCCAGCAGTGAATTCGGCCGGGGTGAAGCTTTCTTT. It translates to CASSEFGRGEAFF.

The chain combines TRBV11-2 with TRBJ1-2; TRBD1 is a possible D gene (6 bases). CDR1 and CDR2 (germline): SGHAT, FQNNGV. This CDR3 contains 15 residues. V was pared by 3 bases and J by 2 bases, with 13 bases between. The CDR3 is CASSFGQGLNYGYTF. CDR3 nucleotide sequence: TGTGCCAGCAGCTTCGGCCAGGGGTTGAACTATGGCTACACCTTC.

The count of this clone is one. The V call is TRBV27, the J call TRBJ2-2; possibly TRBD1 for D (6 bases). Trimming shortened V by 6 bases and J by 1 base, and 9 bases separated the two germline ends. CDR3 length: 14 amino acids. Germline V CDR1 and CDR2: MNHEY, SMNVEV (reference sequence). The CDR3 region is CASRGQVNTGELFF. The DNA of the CDR3 is TGTGCCAGCAGGGGACAAGTGAACACCGGGGAGCTGTTTTTT.

For the CDR3, the DNA is TGTGCCAGCAGCCCCGGGGGGAGGAGGCATAATTCACCCCTCCACTTT. Amino acid sequence: CASSPGGRRHNSPLHF. The chain uses TRBV7-2 and TRBJ1-6, with a weak D call TRBD1 (5 bases). The CDR3 runs 16 residues. Germline V lookup: CDR1 SGHTA, CDR2 FQGNSA. V was pared by 5 bases and J by 5 bases, with 16 bases between.

The chain employs TRBV29-1 and TRBJ2-7; D may be TRBD2 (5 bases). Germline assignment: CDR1 SQVTM and CDR2 ANQGSEA. The germline V and J ends were trimmed by 5 bases and 0 bases, with 14 bases remaining between them. The CDR3 extends over 14 amino acids. CDR3 residues: CSVTGLRSSYEQYF. Here the CDR3 DNA reads TGCAGCGTTACCGGACTCAGGAGCTCCTACGAGCAGTACTTC.

V is TRBV6-5 and J is TRBJ1-3; D remains ambiguous. Between the trimmed V and J ends, which lost 4 bases and 0 bases, there was a span of 10 bases. CDR3 size: 15 residues. From germline, CDR1 is MNHEY and CDR2 SVGAGI. This CDR3 reads CASSSDFASGNTIYF. The CDR3 region has the DNA TGTGCCAGCAGTTCCGACTTCGCCTCTGGAAACACCATATATTTT.

The CDR3 nucleotides read TGTGCCAGTAGTGGGCAGAAAAATCAGCCCCAGCATTTT. This sequence encodes CASSGQKNQPQHF. The chain employs TRBV19 and TRBJ1-5, with D hard to call. Germline CDR1 reads LNHDA; CDR2 reads SQIVND (reference sequence). Trimming left V 5 bases short and J 4 bases short, with 9 bases between. The CDR3 length is 13 residues.

The rearrangement links TRBV9 to TRBJ2-3; 11 bases match TRBD2. There are 20 residues in the CDR3. The V and J ends lost 0 bases and 0 bases, in that order; junction bases with no gene match: 12. The germline V gene encodes CDR1 SGDLS and CDR2 YYNGEE. CDR3 residues: CASSVESGLAGGPSTDTQYF. The DNA for the CDR3 is TGTGCCAGCAGCGTAGAAAGCGGATTAGCGGGGGGGCCGAGCACAGATACGCAGTATTTT.

This chain connects TRBV27 to TRBJ1-4, with D perhaps matching TRBD1 (5 bases). Between the trimmed V and J ends, which lost 5 bases and 11 bases, there was a span of 15 bases. The length of the CDR3 is 13 residues. CDR1 and CDR2 from the germline V gene are MNHEY and SMNVEV (reference sequence). The CDR3 coding sequence is TGTGCCAGCAGTCTAACAGTCAGGGATAAACTGTTTTTT. The encoded protein is CASSLTVRDKLFF.

V and J are TRBV11-2 and TRBJ2-1; 10 nucleotides agree with TRBD2. Trimming at V came to 5 bases and at J to 4 bases, leaving 5 bases not matched to a gene. Looked up from germline, CDR1 is SGHAT and CDR2 is FQNNGV. CDR3 size: 15 residues. In DNA form, the CDR3 reads TGTGCCAGCAGCACCCTAGCGGGGGCATACAATGAGCAGTTCTTC. Protein product: CASSTLAGAYNEQFF.

The genes are TRBV27 and TRBJ1-1; a weak D match, TRBD1 (5 bases). Deletions cut 8 bases from V and 6 bases from J, with 13 bases between. CDR3 length: 12 amino acids. The germline gives CDR1 MNHEY, CDR2 SMNVEV (reference sequence). CDR3 region: CASSGEGSEAFF. The CDR3 region has the DNA TGTGCCAGCTCGGGGGAGGGGTCTGAAGCTTTCTTT.

This clone appeared a few times. The chain recombines TRBV6-5 with TRBJ2-1, with 7 positions matching TRBD1. Germline V gives CDR1 MNHEY, CDR2 SVGAGI. The V segment lost 6 bases and the J segment 3 bases; nucleotides outside the gene matches: 8. CDR3 length: 15 amino acids. CDR3 amino acids: CASRFDREGYNEQFF. DNA of the CDR3: TGTGCCAGCAGATTCGACAGGGAAGGCTACAATGAGCAGTTCTTC.

This chain links TRBV9 with TRBJ1-1; the D is unclear. The germline V and J ends were trimmed by 6 bases and 3 bases, with 12 bases remaining between them. CDR1 and CDR2 from the germline V gene are SGDLS and YYNGEE. This CDR3 is 13 amino acids long. DNA of the CDR3: TGTGCCAGCACCGCACCGGGGTACACTGAAGCTTTCTTT. Translation gives CASTAPGYTEAFF.

This chain links TRBV2 with TRBJ1-1; D possibly corresponds to TRBD1 (5 bases). The CDR3 is 13 amino acids. Germline-derived CDR1 and CDR2 are SNHLY and FYNNEI. V dropped 7 bases and J dropped 3 bases, with 12 bases sitting between them. The CDR3 here is CASKGLGYTEAFF. In DNA form, the CDR3 reads TGTGCCAGCAAGGGGTTGGGTTACACTGAAGCTTTCTTT.

The V call is TRBV2, the J call TRBJ1-2; 7 nucleotides agree with TRBD1. Germline V CDR1 and CDR2: SNHLY, FYNNEI. This CDR3 comprises 15 residues. V shed 7 bases, J shed 5 bases, and the junction held 13 bases outside the gene matches. CDR3 sequence (DNA): TGTGCCAGCAAGGGGTCTGGGCAGGGGGGATATGGCTACACCTTC. Translation gives CASKGSGQGGYGYTF.

This rearrangement joins TRBV19 to TRBJ2-1, with 8 bases fitting TRBD2. CDR3 length: 16 residues. V dropped 6 bases and J dropped 6; count of bases not matched to a gene: 13. CDR1 LNHDA and CDR2 SQIVND come from the germline V gene (reference sequence). CDR3 DNA sequence: TGTGCCAGTAGCCCTTTACTAGCGGCCCTGGGCAATGAGCAGTTCTTC. Residues: CASSPLLAALGNEQFF.

V usage is TRBV6-5 and J usage is TRBJ2-7; TRBD1 agrees at 7 bases. Germline trimming cut 8 bases from V and 3 bases from J; bases unmatched to any gene: 4. This CDR3 is built from 12 residues. CDR1 and CDR2 (germline): MNHEY, SVGAGI. The CDR3: CASGTASYEQYF. The CDR3, as DNA: TGTGCCAGCGGGACAGCTAGCTACGAGCAGTACTTC.